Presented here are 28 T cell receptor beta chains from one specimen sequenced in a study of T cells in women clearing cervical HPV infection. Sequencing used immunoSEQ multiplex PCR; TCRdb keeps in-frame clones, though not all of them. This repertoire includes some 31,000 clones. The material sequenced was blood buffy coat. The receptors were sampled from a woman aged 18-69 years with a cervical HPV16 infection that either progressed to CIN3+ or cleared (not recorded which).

The CDR3 bases that were read are TGTGCCAGCGAACGGACAGGGGGGTTTGAAAAG. Protein product: CASERTGGFEK. The whole CDR3 is CASERTGGFEKLFF. The rearrangement links TRBV2 to TRBJ2-2, with TRBD1 matching over 10 bases. The read terminates 3 residues ahead of where the CDR3 ends, so the germline J gene completes it. CDR1 SNHLY and CDR2 FYNNEI come from the germline V gene. The CDR3 is 14 residues long.

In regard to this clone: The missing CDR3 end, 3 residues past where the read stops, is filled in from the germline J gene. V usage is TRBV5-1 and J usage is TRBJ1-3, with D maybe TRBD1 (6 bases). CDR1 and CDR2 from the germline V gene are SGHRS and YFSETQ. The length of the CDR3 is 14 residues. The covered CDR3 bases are TGCGCCAGCAGCTTGGGAGGCGAGACAGGAACC. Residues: CASSLGGETGT. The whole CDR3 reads CASSLGGETGTIYF.

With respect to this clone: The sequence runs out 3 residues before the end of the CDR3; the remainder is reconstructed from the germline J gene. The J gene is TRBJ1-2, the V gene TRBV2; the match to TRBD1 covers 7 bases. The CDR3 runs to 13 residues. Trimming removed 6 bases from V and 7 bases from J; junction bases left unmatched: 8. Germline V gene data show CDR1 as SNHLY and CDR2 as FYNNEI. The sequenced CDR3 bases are TGTGCCAGCAGGGTAGACAGGGAGGCTGGC. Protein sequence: CASRVDREAG. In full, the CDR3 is CASRVDREAGYTF.

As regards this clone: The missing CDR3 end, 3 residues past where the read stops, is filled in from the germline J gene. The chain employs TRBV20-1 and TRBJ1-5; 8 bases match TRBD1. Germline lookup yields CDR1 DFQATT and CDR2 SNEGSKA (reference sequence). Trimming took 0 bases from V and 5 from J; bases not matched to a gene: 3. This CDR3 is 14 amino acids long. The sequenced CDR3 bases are TGCAGTGCTAGAGACGACAGGGGTCATCAGCCC. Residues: CSARDDRGHQP. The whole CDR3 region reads CSARDDRGHQPQHF.

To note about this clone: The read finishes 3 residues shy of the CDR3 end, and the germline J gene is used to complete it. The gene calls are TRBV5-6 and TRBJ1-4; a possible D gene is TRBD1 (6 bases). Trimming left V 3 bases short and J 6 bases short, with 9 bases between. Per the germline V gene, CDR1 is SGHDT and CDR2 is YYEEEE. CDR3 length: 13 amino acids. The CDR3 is CASSSRQDEKLFF. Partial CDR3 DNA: TGTGCCAGCAGCTCTAGACAGGATGAAAAA. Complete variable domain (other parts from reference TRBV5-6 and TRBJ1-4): DAGVTQSPTHLIKTRGQQVTLRCSPKSGHDTVSWYQQALGQGPQFIFQYYEEEERQRGNFPDRFSGHQFPNYSSELNVNALLLGDSALYLCASSSRQDEKLFFGSGTQLSVL.

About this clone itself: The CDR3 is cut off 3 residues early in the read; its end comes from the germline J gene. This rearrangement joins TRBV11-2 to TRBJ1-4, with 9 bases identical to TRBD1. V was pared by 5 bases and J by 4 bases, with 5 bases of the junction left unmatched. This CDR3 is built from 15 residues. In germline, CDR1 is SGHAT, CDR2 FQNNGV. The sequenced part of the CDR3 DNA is TGTGCCAGCAGCACGGGACAGGGAGTTAATGAAAAA. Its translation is CASSTGQGVNEK. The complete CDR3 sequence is CASSTGQGVNEKLFF.

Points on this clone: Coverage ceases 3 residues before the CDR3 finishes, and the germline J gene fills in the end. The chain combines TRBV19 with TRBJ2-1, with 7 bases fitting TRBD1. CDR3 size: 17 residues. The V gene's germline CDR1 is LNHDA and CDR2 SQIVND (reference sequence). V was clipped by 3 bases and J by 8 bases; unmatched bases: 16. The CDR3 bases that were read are TGTGCCAGTAGTATGATACGGACAGGTAGCTACGTCGATGAG. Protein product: CASSMIRTGSYVDE. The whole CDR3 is CASSMIRTGSYVDEQFF.

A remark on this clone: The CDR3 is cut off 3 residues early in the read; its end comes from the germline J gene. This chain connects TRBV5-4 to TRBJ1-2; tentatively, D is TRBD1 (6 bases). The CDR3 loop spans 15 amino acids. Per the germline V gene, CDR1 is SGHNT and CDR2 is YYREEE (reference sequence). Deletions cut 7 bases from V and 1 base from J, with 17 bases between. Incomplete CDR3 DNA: TGTGCCAGCCTTAACCCCCTACAGGGTAACTATGGC. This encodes CASLNPLQGNYG. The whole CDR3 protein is CASLNPLQGNYGYTF.

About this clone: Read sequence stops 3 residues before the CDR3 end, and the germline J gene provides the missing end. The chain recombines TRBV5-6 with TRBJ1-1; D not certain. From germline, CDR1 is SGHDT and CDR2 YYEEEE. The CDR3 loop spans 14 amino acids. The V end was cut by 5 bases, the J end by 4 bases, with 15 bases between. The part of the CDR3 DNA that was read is TGTGCCAGCAGACATACCGGTGCGGGCACTGAA. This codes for CASRHTGAGTE. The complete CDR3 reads CASRHTGAGTEAFF.

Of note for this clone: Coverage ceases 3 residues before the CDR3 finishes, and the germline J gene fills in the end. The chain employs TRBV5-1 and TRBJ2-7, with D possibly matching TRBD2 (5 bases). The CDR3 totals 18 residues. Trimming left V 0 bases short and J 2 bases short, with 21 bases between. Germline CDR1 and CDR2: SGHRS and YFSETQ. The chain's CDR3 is CASSLAYTPGSYPYEQYF. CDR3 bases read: TGCGCCAGCAGCTTGGCCTACACACCGGGGTCATACCCCTACGAG.

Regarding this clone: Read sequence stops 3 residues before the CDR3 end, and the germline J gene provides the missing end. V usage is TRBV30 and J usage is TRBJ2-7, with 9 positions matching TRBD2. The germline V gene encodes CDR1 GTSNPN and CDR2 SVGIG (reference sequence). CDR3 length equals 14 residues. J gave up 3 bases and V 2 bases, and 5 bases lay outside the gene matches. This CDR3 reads CAWSFSGGHYEQYF. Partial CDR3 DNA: TGTGCCTGGAGTTTTAGCGGGGGTCACTACGAG.

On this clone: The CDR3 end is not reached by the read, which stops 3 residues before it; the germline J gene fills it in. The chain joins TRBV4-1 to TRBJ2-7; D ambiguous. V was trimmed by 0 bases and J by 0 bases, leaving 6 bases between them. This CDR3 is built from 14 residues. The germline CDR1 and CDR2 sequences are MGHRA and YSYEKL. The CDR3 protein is CASSQDRSSYEQYF. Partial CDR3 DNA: TGCGCCAGCAGCCAAGACAGGAGCTCCTACGAG.

This CDR3 is CAWRPADRRPGGQYF. Incomplete CDR3 DNA: TGTGCCTGGAGGCCTGCTGACAGGCGACCGGGAGGT. The chain employs TRBV30 and TRBJ2-4, with D possibly being TRBD2 (7 bases). The CDR3 is cut off 3 residues early in the read; its end comes from the germline J gene. The length of the CDR3 is 15 residues. Germline V gene lookup returns CDR1 GTSNPN and CDR2 SVGIG (reference sequence).

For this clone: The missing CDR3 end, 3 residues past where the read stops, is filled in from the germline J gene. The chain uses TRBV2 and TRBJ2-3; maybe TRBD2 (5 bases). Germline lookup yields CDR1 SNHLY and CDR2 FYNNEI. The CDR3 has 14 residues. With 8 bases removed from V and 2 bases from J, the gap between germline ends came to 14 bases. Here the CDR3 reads CASSLKRLTDTQYF. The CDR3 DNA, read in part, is TGTGCCAGCTCCCTAAAGCGGCTCACAGATACG. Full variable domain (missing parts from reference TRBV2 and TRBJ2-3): EPEVTQTPSHQVTQMGQEVILRCVPISNHLYFYWYRQILGQKVEFLVSFYNNEISEKSEIFDDQFSVERPDGSNFTLKIRSTKLEDSAMYFCASSLKRLTDTQYFGPGTRLTVL.

The sequenced part of the CDR3 DNA is TGCAGTGCCAGACCCAGACTAGCGGGGGGCCCCAGCACAGATACG. Translated: CSARPRLAGGPSTDT. The whole CDR3 is CSARPRLAGGPSTDTQYF. The rearrangement links TRBV20-1 to TRBJ2-3, with 13 bases fitting TRBD2. The read stops 3 residues short of the end of the CDR3; the missing end is completed from the germline J gene. After removal of 6 bases from V and 0 bases from J, the junction contained 12 bases not matched to a gene. Germline V gene lookup returns CDR1 DFQATT and CDR2 SNEGSKA (reference sequence). The CDR3 runs to 18 residues.

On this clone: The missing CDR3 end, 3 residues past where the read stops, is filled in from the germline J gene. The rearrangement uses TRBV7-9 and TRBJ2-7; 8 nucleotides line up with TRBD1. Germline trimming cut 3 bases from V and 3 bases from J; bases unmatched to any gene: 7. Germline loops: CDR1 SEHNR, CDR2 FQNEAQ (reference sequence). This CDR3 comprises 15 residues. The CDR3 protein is CASSFDLDRDYEQYF. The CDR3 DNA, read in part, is TGTGCCAGCAGCTTTGATTTGGACAGGGACTACGAG.

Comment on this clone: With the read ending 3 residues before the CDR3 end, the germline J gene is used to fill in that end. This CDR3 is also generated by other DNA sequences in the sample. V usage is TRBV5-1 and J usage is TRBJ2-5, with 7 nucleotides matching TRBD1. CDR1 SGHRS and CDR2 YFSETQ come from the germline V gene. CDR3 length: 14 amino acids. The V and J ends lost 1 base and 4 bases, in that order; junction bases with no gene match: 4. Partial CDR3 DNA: TGCGCCAGCAGCTTGAACAGGGGTCGAGAGACC. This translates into CASSLNRGRET. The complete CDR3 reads CASSLNRGRETQYF.

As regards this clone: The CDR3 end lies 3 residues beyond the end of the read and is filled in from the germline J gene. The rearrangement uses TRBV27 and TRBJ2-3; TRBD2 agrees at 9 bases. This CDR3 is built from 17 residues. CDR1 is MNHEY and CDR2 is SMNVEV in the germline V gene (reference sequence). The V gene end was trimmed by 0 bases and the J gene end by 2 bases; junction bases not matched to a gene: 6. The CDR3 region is CASSLSPSGVPTDTQYF. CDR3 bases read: TGTGCCAGCAGTTTATCGCCTAGCGGGGTACCCACAGATACG.

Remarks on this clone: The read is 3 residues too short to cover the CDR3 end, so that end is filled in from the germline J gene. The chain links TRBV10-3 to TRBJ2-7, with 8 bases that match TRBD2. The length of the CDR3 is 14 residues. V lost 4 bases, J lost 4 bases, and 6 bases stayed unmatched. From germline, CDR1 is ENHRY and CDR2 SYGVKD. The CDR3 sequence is CAISASGSGYEQYF. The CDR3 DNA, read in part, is TGTGCCATCAGTGCCAGCGGGAGTGGGTACGAG.

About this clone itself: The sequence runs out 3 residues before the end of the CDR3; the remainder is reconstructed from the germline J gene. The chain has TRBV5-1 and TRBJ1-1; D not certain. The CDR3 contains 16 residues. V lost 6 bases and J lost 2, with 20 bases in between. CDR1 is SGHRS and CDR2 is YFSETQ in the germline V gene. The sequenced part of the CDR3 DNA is TGCGCCAGCAACTTCCGAGGGCAGGATAGAAACACTGAA. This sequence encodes CASNFRGQDRNTE. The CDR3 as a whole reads CASNFRGQDRNTEAFF.

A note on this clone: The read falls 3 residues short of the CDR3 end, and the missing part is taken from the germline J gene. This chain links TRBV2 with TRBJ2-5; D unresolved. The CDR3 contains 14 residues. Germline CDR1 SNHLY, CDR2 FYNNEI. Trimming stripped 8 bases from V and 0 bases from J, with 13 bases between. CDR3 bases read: TGTGCCAGCGCCCCGGGTCCCCACCAAGAGACC. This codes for CASAPGPHQET. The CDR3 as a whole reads CASAPGPHQETQYF.

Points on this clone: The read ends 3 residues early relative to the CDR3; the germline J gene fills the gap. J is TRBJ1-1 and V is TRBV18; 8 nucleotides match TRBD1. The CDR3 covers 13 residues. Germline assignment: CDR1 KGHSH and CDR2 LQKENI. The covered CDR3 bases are TGTGCCAGCTCACCGGACAGGGAAGAGACA. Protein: CASSPDREET. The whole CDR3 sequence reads CASSPDREETAFF.

CDR3 residues: CASSQEARGFGSPLHF. Incomplete CDR3 DNA: TGCGCCAGCAGCCAAGAGGCACGGGGTTTCGGTTCACCC. This chain joins TRBV4-1 and TRBJ1-6; D uncertain. The sequence runs out 3 residues before the end of the CDR3; the remainder is reconstructed from the germline J gene. This CDR3 region has 16 residues. Germline lookup yields CDR1 MGHRA and CDR2 YSYEKL. Trimming removed 0 bases from V and 9 bases from J, with 15 bases in between.

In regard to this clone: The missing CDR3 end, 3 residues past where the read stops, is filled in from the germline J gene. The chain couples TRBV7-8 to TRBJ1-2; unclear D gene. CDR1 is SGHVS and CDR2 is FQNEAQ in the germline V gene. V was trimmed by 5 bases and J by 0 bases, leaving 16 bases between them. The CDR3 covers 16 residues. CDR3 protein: CASSPTSTEANYGYTF. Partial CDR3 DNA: TGTGCCAGCAGCCCAACGTCCACAGAAGCTAACTATGGC.

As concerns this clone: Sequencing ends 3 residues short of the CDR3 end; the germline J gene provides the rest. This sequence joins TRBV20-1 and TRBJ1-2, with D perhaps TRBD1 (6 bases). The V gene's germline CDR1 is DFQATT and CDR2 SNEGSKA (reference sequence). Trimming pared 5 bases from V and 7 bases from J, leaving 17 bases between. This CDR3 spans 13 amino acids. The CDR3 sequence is CSAPGANAGGYTF. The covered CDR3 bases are TGCAGTGCTCCAGGGGCGAATGCCGGTGGC.

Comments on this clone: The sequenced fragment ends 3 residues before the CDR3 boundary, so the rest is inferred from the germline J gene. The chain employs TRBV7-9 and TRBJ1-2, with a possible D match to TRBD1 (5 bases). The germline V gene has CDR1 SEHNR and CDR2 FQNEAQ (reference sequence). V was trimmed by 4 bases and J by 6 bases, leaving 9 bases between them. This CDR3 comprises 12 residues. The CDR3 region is CASSWGRDGYTF. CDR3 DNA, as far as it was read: TGTGCCAGCAGCTGGGGCAGGGATGGC. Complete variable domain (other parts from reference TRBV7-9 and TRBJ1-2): DTGVSQNPRHKITKRGQNVTFRCDPISEHNRLYWYRQTLGQGPEFLTYFQNEAQLEKSRLLSDRFSAERPKGSFSTLEIQRTEQGDSAMYLCASSWGRDGYTFGSGTRLTVV.

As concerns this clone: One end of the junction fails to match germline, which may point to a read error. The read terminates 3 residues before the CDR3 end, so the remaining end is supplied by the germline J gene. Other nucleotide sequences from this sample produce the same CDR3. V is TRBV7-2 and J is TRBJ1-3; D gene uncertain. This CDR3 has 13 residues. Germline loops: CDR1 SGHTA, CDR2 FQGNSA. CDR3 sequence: CASSLLSRNTIYF. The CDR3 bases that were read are TGTGCCAGCAGCTTATTGTCTAGAAACACG.

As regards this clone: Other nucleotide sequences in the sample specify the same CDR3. Here the CDR3 reads CASSLGGYEQYF. The sequenced CDR3 bases are TGCGCCAGCAGTCTAGGGGGTTACGAG. The chain has TRBV5-1 and TRBJ2-7; D might be TRBD1 (6 bases). The read falls 3 residues short of the CDR3 end, and the missing part is taken from the germline J gene. The germline V gene encodes CDR1 SGHRS and CDR2 YFSETQ. The CDR3 runs to 12 residues. Trimming shortened V by 5 bases and J by 4 bases, and 10 bases separated the two germline ends. Complete variable domain (other parts from reference TRBV5-1 and TRBJ2-7): KAGVTQTPRYLIKTRGQQVTLSCSPISGHRSVSWYQQTPGQGLQFLFEYFSETQRNKGNFPGRFSGRQFSNSRSEMNVSTLELGDSALYLCASSLGGYEQYFGPGTRLTVT.